The entry that follows covers one T cell receptor beta chain sequence. Study processing details: Estimates of nucleated cell counts were drawn from the amplification of reference gene primers. The protocol was immunoSEQ multiplex PCR, while the TCRdb copy is restricted to in-frame clones and leaves out a portion. The D gene and trimming were derived from the DNA, and the V and J assignments and clone size from that table. The table includes about 100,000 clones, over 80% detected once. This sample stems from a study of blood T cell repertoires in COVID-19. Study-wide background: Samples representing acute and convalescent COVID-19 were sourced from the United States, Italy and Spain. The analysed material was cDNA or gDNA that came from T cells, B-cell-depleted T cells, or PBMCs.

The CDR3 contains 15 residues. V lost 1 base to trimming and J lost 6 bases, with 15 bases between them. Per the germline V gene, CDR1 is SGHVS and CDR2 is FQNEAQ. V is TRBV7-8 and J is TRBJ1-2, with D tentatively TRBD1 (5 bases). The source is a woman in her twenties or thirties with acute or convalescent COVID-19. Sequencing was performed on peripheral blood. The DNA of the CDR3 is TGTGCCAGCAGCTTAGTTCCGGGCCTCAGGGATGGCTACACCTTC. Translating it yields CASSLVPGLRDGYTF.